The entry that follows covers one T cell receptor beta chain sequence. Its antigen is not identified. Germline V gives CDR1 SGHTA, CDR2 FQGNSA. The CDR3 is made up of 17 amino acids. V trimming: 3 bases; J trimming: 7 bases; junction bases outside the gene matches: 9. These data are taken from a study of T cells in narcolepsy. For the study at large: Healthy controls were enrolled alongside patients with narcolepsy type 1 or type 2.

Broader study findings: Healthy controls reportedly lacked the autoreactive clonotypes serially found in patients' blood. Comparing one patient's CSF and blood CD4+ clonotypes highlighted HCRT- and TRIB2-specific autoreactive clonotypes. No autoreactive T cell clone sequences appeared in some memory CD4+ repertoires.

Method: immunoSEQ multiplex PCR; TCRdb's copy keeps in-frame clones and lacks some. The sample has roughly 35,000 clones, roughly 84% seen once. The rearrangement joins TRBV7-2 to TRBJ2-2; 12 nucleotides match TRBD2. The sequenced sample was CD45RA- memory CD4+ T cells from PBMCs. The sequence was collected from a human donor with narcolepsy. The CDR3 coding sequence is TGTGCCAGCAGCTTCCCTAGCGGGGGGGCCGACGGCGGGGAGCTGTTTTTT. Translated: CASSFPSGGADGGELFF.